Shown below are 24 T cell receptor beta chains from a single sample sequenced in a study of spatial heterogeneity in lung cancer. Sample time point: blood at routine non-recurrence follow-up after resection. Whole RNA obtained from tumor, nontumor lung or frozen PBMC underwent sequencing without sorting. TCRdb re-called the 5' RACE reads through MiXCR, storing one row per CDR3 protein. Of more than 95,000 distinct CDR3 sequences listed, 12% were seen once; the top ten hold 16%. Sequenced here: PBMCs, sampled at follow-up. These receptors were collected from a male donor with early-stage non-small cell lung cancer.

This chain joins TRBV11-2 and TRBJ2-3; perhaps D is TRBD1 or TRBD2 (5 bases each). CDR1 is SGHAT and CDR2 is FQNNGV in the germline V gene. The CDR3 length is 15 residues. V was trimmed by 5 bases and J by 6 bases, leaving 18 bases between them. The CDR3 bases are TGTGCCAGCAGCCTAAATGGGGGAATGGGGGATACGCAGTATTTT. It translates to CASSLNGGMGDTQYF.

This chain uses TRBV12-3 or TRBV12-4 with TRBJ2-3; D is unclear. The V and J ends lost 1 base and 2 bases respectively, with 4 bases between them. CDR3 length: 13 residues. The CDR3 is CASSLGTTDTQYF. The CDR3 DNA reads as TGTGCCAGCAGTTTAGGGACCACAGATACGCAGTATTTT.

The V gene is TRBV18, the J gene TRBJ2-3; 11 bases map to TRBD2. Germline V gene lookup returns CDR1 KGHSH and CDR2 LQKENI. CDR3 length: 17 amino acids. V was pared by 6 bases and J by 0 bases, with 8 bases of the junction left unmatched. CDR3 sequence (DNA): TGTGCCAGCTCGACCACTAGCGGGGGATCTAGCACAGATACGCAGTATTTT. Its protein is CASSTTSGGSSTDTQYF.

The chain couples TRBV3-1 to TRBJ1-1; tentative D call: TRBD1 (5 bases). Trimming removed 3 bases at V and 3 bases at J, with 11 bases between. CDR3 length equals 14 residues. Per the germline V gene, CDR1 is LGHDT and CDR2 is YNNKEL (reference sequence). DNA of the CDR3: TGTGCCAGCAGCCATCCCCAAGGGGACACTGAAGCTTTCTTT. Protein: CASSHPQGDTEAFF.

This clonotype was counted ten times or more. The CDR3 sequence is CSGQTGGRNIQYF. CDR3 sequence (DNA): TGCAGCGGTCAGACAGGCGGGCGGAACATTCAGTACTTC. The chain carries TRBV29-1 and TRBJ2-4; D possibly corresponds to TRBD1 (6 bases). CDR1 and CDR2 from the germline V gene are SQVTM and ANQGSEA. Trimming cost V 7 bases and J 7 bases, with 17 bases left between them. The CDR3 is made up of 13 amino acids.

The chain is built from TRBV2 and TRBJ2-1; 8 bases match TRBD2. V lost 10 bases and J lost 10; bases outside the gene matches: 21. CDR1 is SNHLY and CDR2 is FYNNEI in the germline V gene. CDR3 length: 16 residues. In DNA form, the CDR3 reads TGTGCCATCCTTGACCCGGGGGGGCTTAAAGTAGGCGAGCAGTTCTTC. Translation: CAILDPGGLKVGEQFF.

This clonotype was seen many times. The chain uses TRBV2 and TRBJ2-4; D is ambiguous. CDR1 and CDR2 from the germline V gene are SNHLY and FYNNEI. Trimming took 6 bases from V and 1 from J, leaving 13 bases between them. This CDR3 has 15 residues. In DNA form, the CDR3 reads TGTGCCAGCAGGACCCCATTTGCGGCCAAAAACATTCAGTACTTC. This sequence encodes CASRTPFAAKNIQYF.

This clonotype was seen more than once but under ten times. V and J are TRBV19 and TRBJ2-7; a weak D match, TRBD2 (5 bases). CDR3 length equals 13 residues. V lost 4 bases to trimming and J lost 6 bases, with 13 bases between them. Germline loops: CDR1 LNHDA, CDR2 SQIVND (reference sequence). Written as DNA, the CDR3 is TGTGCCAGTAGTACCTCGAGGGCGAGCGAGCAGTACTTC. As protein: CASSTSRASEQYF.

This clonotype was detected only a few times. The chain joins TRBV29-1 to TRBJ2-7; 7 nucleotides line up with TRBD1. From germline, CDR1 is SQVTM and CDR2 ANQGSEA. V shed 6 bases and J 4 bases; nucleotides not matched to a gene: 9. There are 13 residues in the CDR3. In nucleotides, the CDR3 is TGCAGCGTGTCGACAGGGCTGGGTTACGAGCAGTACTTC. Translated, it gives CSVSTGLGYEQYF.

This chain connects TRBV20-1 to TRBJ2-2, with D unresolved. Germline CDR1 and CDR2: DFQATT and SNEGSKA (reference sequence). The ends were cut back, 0 bases at V and 1 base at J, with 6 bases in the middle. The CDR3 spans 14 residues. The chain's CDR3 is CSARELGNTGELFF. Written as DNA, the CDR3 is TGCAGTGCTAGAGAACTGGGGAACACCGGGGAGCTGTTTTTT.

The chain links TRBV5-4 to TRBJ1-2, with D maybe TRBD1 (6 bases). Per the germline V gene, CDR1 is SGHNT and CDR2 is YYREEE (reference sequence). Trimming pared 5 bases from V and 2 bases from J, leaving 16 bases between. The CDR3 has 15 amino acids. CDR3 in amino acids: CASRPGQIENYGYTF. The CDR3 region has the DNA TGTGCCAGCAGACCCGGACAGATAGAAAACTATGGCTACACCTTC.

This clonotype was seen only a few times. This rearrangement joins TRBV28 to TRBJ2-5, with D maybe TRBD1 (6 bases). CDR1 is MDHEN and CDR2 is SYDVKM in the germline V gene. Between the trimmed V and J ends, which lost 8 bases and 2 bases, there was a span of 12 bases. This CDR3 comprises 13 residues. DNA of the CDR3: TGTGCCAGCCAGGGGCGTATACAAGAGACCCAGTACTTC. As protein: CASQGRIQETQYF. Using reference TRBV28 and TRBJ2-5 for the parts outside the CDR3, the full variable domain is DVKVTQSSRYLVKRTGEKVFLECVQDMDHENMFWYRQDPGLGLRLIYFSYDVKMKEKGDIPEGYSVSREKKERFSLILESASTNQTSMYLCASQGRIQETQYFGPGTRLLVL.

The chain carries TRBV5-8 and TRBJ2-5; TRBD1 matches at 10 bases. This CDR3 comprises 15 residues. V lost 1 base and J lost 3; bases outside the gene matches: 3. The germline V gene has CDR1 SGHTS and CDR2 YDEGEE. The CDR3: CASSLPGTGEETQYF. CDR3 DNA: TGTGCCAGCAGCTTGCCCGGGACAGGGGAAGAGACCCAGTACTTC.

CDR3 sequence reads: CASSLLGQGVRSPLHF. The CDR3 DNA is TGTGCCAGCAGTTTACTGGGACAGGGGGTGCGTTCACCCCTCCACTTT. This chain joins TRBV27 and TRBJ1-6; 11 bases align to TRBD1. This CDR3 is built from 16 residues. Germline assignment: CDR1 MNHEY and CDR2 SMNVEV (reference sequence). V lost 2 bases, J lost 9 bases, and 6 bases stayed unmatched.

This clonotype was counted a few times. The CDR3 DNA reads TGTGCCAGCAGCCCTGAGAACGGACAGATCCCAGGGGCCCAGCATTTT. Protein product: CASSPENGQIPGAQHF. This chain uses TRBV7-8 with TRBJ1-5, with TRBD1 as a possible D gene (6 bases). V shed 5 bases and J shed 11 bases, with 25 bases lying between them. This CDR3 contains 16 residues. CDR1 is SGHVS, CDR2 FQNEAQ, per germline.

For the CDR3, the DNA is TGTGCCAGCAGCTACCGGGACATAGCAGGCACAGATACGCAGTATTTT. Translation gives CASSYRDIAGTDTQYF. J is TRBJ2-3 and V is TRBV5-6, with D perhaps TRBD1 (6 bases). The V end lost 3 bases, the J end lost 1 base, and 15 bases lay between the germline ends. There are 16 residues in the CDR3. Looked up from germline, CDR1 is SGHDT and CDR2 is YYEEEE.

The CDR3 DNA is TGTGCCAGCAGTCTGGACCGGACCCAGTACTTC. As protein: CASSLDRTQYF. The chain links TRBV6-2 or TRBV6-3 to TRBJ2-5, with D unresolved. The CDR3 is 11 residues long. CDR1 is MNHEY, CDR2 SVGEGT, per germline. Trimming cost V 5 bases and J 7 bases, with 8 bases left between them.

The chain employs TRBV7-2 and TRBJ1-5; the match to TRBD1 covers 7 bases. This CDR3 is 15 amino acids long. The germline CDR1 and CDR2 sequences are SGHTA and FQGNSA. V dropped 0 bases and J dropped 7; count of bases not matched to a gene: 6. Here the CDR3 reads CASSLAGRGGQPQHF. CDR3 DNA sequence: TGTGCCAGCAGCTTAGCTGGCAGGGGGGGCCAGCCCCAGCATTTT.

This clonotype was counted many times. Here the CDR3 DNA reads TGTGCCAGCACCATATCACAGGTGACTCACTACGAGCAGTACTTC. Translated: CASTISQVTHYEQYF. V and J are TRBV7-9 and TRBJ2-7, with a tentative D call TRBD1 (5 bases). Per germline, CDR1 SEHNR and CDR2 FQNEAQ (reference sequence). The V end was cut by 7 bases, the J end by 3 bases, with 19 bases between. The length of the CDR3 is 15 residues.

This clonotype was recorded at least ten times. The chain links TRBV20-1 to TRBJ2-7, with D perhaps being TRBD1 or TRBD2 (6 bases each). V dropped 3 bases and J dropped 5 bases, with 14 bases sitting between them. CDR1 is DFQATT and CDR2 is SNEGSKA in the germline V gene (reference sequence). CDR3 length: 13 residues. DNA of the CDR3: TGCAGTGCTAGGAAGGGGGGCGAAAACGAGCAGTACTTC. Its translation: CSARKGGENEQYF.

V is TRBV7-2 and J is TRBJ2-1; D gene uncertain. Germline V gene data show CDR1 as SGHTA and CDR2 as FQGNSA. V was trimmed by 5 bases and J by 12 bases, leaving 17 bases between them. The CDR3 runs 13 residues. The CDR3 DNA reads TGTGCCAGCAGCCCCAGTTGGTCTGCCGGGCAGTTCTTC. As protein: CASSPSWSAGQFF.

This clonotype occurred many times. The rearrangement joins TRBV6-6 to TRBJ2-7; 7 positions agree with TRBD1. The ends lost 6 bases at V and 3 bases at J; junction bases unmatched: 11. Germline V lookup: CDR1 MNHNY, CDR2 SVGAGI (reference sequence). The CDR3 covers 15 residues. CDR3 loop: CASSPRQGNSYEQYF. CDR3 nucleotide sequence: TGTGCCAGCAGCCCCCGACAGGGCAATAGCTACGAGCAGTACTTC.

This clonotype was observed a few times. One base away lies a much larger clone, so this may be a sequencing read error. CDR3 residues: CASSASYEQYF. The DNA for the CDR3 is TGTGCCAGCAGCGCGTCCTACGAGCAGTACTTC. This rearrangement joins TRBV12-3 or TRBV12-4 to TRBJ2-7; D ambiguous. The CDR3 has 11 amino acids. V was cut by 6 bases and J by 1 base, with 4 bases left in between.

This clonotype occurred many times. The chain combines TRBV4-3 with TRBJ1-2; D possibly corresponds to TRBD1 (5 bases). In germline, CDR1 is LGHNA, CDR2 YSLEER. CDR3 length: 14 residues. The germline V and J ends were trimmed by 0 bases and 4 bases, with 9 bases remaining between them. The CDR3 bases are TGCGCCAGCAGCCAAGATTTAGGGACCTATGGCTACACCTTC. This sequence encodes CASSQDLGTYGYTF.